This TCR beta chain was profiled in a study of T cell responses to AZD1222 COVID-19 vaccine. Broader study findings: There were mostly white British donors and more females than males, and clonal diversity was possibly underestimated. Repertoires were sampled only after the peak T cell response. Within unmutated variant regions lay the reported targets of nearly half of spike-specific TCRs.

TCRdb keeps only in-frame clones here, not all; method: immunoSEQ multiplex PCR. The sample consists of more than 75,000 clones, 83% of them appearing once. Comment on this clone: What it recognizes is unknown.

CDR1 and CDR2 (germline): MDHEN, SYDVKM. The CDR3 length is 15 residues. The junction had 9 bases not matched to a gene; V was cut back by 5 bases and J by 2 bases. Pooling covered second doses at about 4 or about 12 weeks. This clonotype originated in an adult who received the AZD1222 COVID-19 vaccine. The specimen was peripheral blood, collected 28 days after the second AZD1222 dose. The genes are TRBV28 and TRBJ2-7, with 7 bases fitting TRBD2. CDR3 loop: CASSRGGRGAYEQYF. CDR3 DNA: TGTGCCAGCAGTCGGGGCGGGAGAGGTGCCTACGAGCAGTACTTC.